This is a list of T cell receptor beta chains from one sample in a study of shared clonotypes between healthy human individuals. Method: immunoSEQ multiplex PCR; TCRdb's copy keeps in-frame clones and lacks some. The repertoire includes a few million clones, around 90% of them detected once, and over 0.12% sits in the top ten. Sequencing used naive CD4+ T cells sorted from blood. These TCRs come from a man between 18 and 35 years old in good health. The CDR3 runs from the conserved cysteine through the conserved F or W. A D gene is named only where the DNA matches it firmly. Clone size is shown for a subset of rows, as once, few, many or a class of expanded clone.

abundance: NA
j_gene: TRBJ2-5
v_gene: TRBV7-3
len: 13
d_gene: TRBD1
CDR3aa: CASSQGQQETQYF
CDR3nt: TGTGCCAGCAGCCAGGGACAGCAAGAGACCCAGTACTTC

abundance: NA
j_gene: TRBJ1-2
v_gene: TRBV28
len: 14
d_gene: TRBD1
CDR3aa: CASSLRRDRDGYTF
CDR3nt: TGTGCCAGCAGCCTTAGGAGAGACAGGGATGGCTACACCTTC

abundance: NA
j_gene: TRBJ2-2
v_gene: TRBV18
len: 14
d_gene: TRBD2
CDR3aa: CASSPGLLVGELFF
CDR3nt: TGTGCCAGCTCACCGGGACTATTGGTCGGGGAGCTGTTTTTT

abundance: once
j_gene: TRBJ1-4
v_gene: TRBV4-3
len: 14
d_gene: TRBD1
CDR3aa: CASSQTGVKEKLFF
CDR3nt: TGCGCCAGCAGCCAAACAGGGGTAAAGGAAAAACTGTTTTTT

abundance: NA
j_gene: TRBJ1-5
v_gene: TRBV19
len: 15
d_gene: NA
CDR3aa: CASSIAMVINQPQHF
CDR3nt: TGTGCCAGTAGTATAGCGATGGTTATCAATCAGCCCCAGCATTTT

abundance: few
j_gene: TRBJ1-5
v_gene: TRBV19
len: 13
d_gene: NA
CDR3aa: CASSVNSNQPQHF
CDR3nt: TGTGCCAGTTCAGTGAATAGCAATCAGCCCCAGCATTTT

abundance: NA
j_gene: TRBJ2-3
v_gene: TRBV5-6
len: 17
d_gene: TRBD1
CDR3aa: CASSLLGTGGFTDTQYF
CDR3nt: TGTGCCAGCAGCTTGCTTGGGACAGGGGGCTTCACAGATACGCAGTATTTT

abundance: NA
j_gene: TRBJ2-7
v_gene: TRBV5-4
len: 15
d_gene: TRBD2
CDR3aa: CASSLWTSGNYEQYF
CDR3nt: TGTGCCAGCAGCTTATGGACTAGCGGGAACTACGAGCAGTACTTC

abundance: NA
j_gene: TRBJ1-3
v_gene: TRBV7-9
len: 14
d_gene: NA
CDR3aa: CASSISNSGNTIYF
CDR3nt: TGTGCCAGCAGCATTTCAAACTCTGGAAACACCATATATTTT

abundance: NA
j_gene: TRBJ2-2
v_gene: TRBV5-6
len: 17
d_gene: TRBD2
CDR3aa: CASSSTSGGPDTGELFF
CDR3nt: TGTGCCAGCAGCTCGACTAGCGGGGGGCCGGACACCGGGGAGCTGTTTTTT

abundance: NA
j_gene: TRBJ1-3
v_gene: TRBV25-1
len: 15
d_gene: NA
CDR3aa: CASSEEWGPGNTIYF
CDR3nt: TGTGCCAGCAGTGAGGAGTGGGGCCCTGGAAACACCATATATTTT

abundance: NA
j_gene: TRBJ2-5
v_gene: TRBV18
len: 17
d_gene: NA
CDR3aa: CASSPLLDTRRQETQYF
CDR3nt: TGTGCCAGCTCACCACTACTAGATACGAGGAGGCAGGAGACCCAGTACTTC

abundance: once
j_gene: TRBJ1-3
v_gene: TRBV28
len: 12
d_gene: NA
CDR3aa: CASSNRGNTIYF
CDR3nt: TGTGCCAGCAGTAATCGAGGAAACACCATATATTTT

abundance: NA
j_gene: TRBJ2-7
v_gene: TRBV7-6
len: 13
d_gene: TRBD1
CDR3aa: CASSRTGGLEQYF
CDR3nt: TGTGCCAGCAGCCGGACAGGGGGCCTCGAGCAGTACTTC

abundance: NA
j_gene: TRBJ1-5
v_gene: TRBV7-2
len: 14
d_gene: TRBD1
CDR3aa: CASSSGQGFQPQHF
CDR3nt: TGTGCCAGCAGCTCGGGACAGGGGTTCCAGCCCCAGCATTTT

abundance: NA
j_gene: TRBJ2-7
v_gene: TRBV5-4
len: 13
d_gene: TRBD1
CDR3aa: CASSRDRGREQYF
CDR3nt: TGTGCCAGCAGCCGGGACAGGGGGCGCGAGCAGTACTTC

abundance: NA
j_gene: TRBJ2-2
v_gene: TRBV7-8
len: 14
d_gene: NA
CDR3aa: CASSLGTFTGELFF
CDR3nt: TGTGCCAGCAGCTTAGGGACATTCACCGGGGAGCTGTTTTTT

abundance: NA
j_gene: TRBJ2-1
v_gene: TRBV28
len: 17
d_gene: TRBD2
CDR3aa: CASRSASGGNSYNEQFF
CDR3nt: TGTGCCAGCAGAAGCGCTAGCGGGGGAAACTCCTACAATGAGCAGTTCTTC

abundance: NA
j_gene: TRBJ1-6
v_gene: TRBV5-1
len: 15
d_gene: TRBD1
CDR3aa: CASSLYTGEGSPLHF
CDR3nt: TGCGCCAGCAGCTTGTACACAGGGGAGGGTTCACCCCTCCACTTT

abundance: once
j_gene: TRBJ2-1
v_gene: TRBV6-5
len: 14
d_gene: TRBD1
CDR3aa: CASSRDRVNNEQFF
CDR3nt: TGTGCCAGCAGCCGGGACAGAGTAAACAATGAGCAGTTCTTC

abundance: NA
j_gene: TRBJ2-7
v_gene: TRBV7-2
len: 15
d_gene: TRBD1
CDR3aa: CASSSGTGGSYEQYF
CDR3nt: TGTGCCAGCAGCTCCGGGACAGGGGGATCCTACGAGCAGTACTTC

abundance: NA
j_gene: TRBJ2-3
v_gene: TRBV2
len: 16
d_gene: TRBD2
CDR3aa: CASRAGLAGGTDTQYF
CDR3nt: TGTGCCAGCAGGGCGGGACTAGCGGGGGGGACAGATACGCAGTATTTT

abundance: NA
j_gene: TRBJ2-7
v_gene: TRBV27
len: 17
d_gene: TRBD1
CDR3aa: CASSLPPRQGATHEQYF
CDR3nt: TGTGCCAGCAGTCTACCGCCCAGACAGGGGGCGACCCACGAGCAGTACTTC

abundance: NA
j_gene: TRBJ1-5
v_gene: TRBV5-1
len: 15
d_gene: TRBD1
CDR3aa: CASSQEGQGGQPQHF
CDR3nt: TGCGCCAGCAGCCAAGAAGGACAGGGCGGACAGCCCCAGCATTTT

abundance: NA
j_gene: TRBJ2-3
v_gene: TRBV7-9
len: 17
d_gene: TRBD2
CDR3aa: CASSLGLAGGPEDTQYF
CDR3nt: TGTGCCAGCAGCTTAGGACTAGCGGGGGGGCCAGAAGATACGCAGTATTTT

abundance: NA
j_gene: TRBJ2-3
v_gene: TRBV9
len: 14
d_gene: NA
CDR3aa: CASSVAGYTDTQYF
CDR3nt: TGTGCCAGCAGCGTAGCCGGATACACAGATACGCAGTATTTT

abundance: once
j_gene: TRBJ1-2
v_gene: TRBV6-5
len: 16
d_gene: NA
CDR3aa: CASSYSRAGLPIGYTF
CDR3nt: TGTGCCAGCAGTTACTCCAGGGCCGGCTTACCTATTGGCTACACCTTC

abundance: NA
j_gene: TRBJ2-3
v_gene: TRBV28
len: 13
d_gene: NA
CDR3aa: CASSRTGTDTQYF
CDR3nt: TGTGCCAGCAGTAGGACTGGGACAGATACGCAGTATTTT

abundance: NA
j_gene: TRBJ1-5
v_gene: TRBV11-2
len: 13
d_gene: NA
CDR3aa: CASSFSGPQPQHF
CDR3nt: TGTGCCAGCAGCTTTTCAGGGCCCCAGCCCCAGCATTTT

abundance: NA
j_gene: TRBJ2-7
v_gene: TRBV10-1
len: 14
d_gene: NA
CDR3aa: CASSESYGGYEQYF
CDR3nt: TGCGCCAGCAGTGAGTCGTACGGGGGCTACGAGCAGTACTTC

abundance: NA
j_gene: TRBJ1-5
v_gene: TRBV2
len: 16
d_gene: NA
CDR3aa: CASSAEGAWGNQPQHF
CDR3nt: TGTGCCAGCAGTGCCGAAGGGGCGTGGGGAAATCAGCCCCAGCATTTT

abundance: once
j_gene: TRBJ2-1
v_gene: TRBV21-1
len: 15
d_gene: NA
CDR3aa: CASSKVGSGGDEQFF
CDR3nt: TGTGCCAGCAGCAAAGTCGGATCGGGAGGGGATGAGCAGTTCTTC

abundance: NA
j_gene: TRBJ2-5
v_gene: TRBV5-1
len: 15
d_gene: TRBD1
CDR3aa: CASSPTGLGQETQYF
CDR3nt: TGCGCCAGCAGCCCGACAGGGTTGGGTCAGGAGACCCAGTACTTC

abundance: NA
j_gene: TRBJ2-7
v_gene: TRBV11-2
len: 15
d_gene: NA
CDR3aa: CASSLVGYSSYEQYF
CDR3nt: TGTGCCAGCAGCTTAGTAGGCTACAGCTCCTACGAGCAGTACTTC